The T cell receptor beta chain described here comes from a study of T-cell reconstitution after alpha-beta-depleted transplantation in children. Study-wide points: Expanded graft clones, several hundred of them, were reportedly the source of alpha-beta T cells about two months after transplant. T-cell counts and diversity at one year post-transplant came mainly from newly produced T cells.

Unique molecular identifiers tagged the TCRbeta library. TCRdb itself ran the PCR reads through MiXCR, one entry per CDR3 protein. The profile shows roughly 490,000 distinct CDR3 sequences, 9.5% to 12% of them singletons. Looked up from germline, CDR1 is MDHEN and CDR2 is SYDVKM. This CDR3 spans 15 amino acids. Trimming removed 5 bases from V and 4 bases from J, with 15 bases in between. This clonotype occurred a few times. Its antigen remains unidentified. This chain connects TRBV28 to TRBJ1-3; D may be TRBD1 (6 bases). The source was PBMCs, mostly from graft donor cells, collected 180 days after TCRalphabeta/CD19-depleted stem cell transplant. The clonotype originates from a female patient under 10 years old who had a stem cell transplant for aplastic anemia, so the T cells may come from the graft donor. CDR3 region: CASSPSPQGGNTIYF. The CDR3 bases are TGTGCCAGCAGTCCATCACCACAGGGAGGAAACACCATATATTTT.